The subject of this entry is one T cell receptor beta chain. Distinct nucleotide sequences in the sample also encode this CDR3. This record comes from a study of blood T cell repertoires in COVID-19. Study-wide context: Samples representing acute and convalescent COVID-19 were sourced from the United States, Italy and Spain.

Original processing notes: Reference gene primer amplification gave estimated nucleated cell counts. Some clones are missing from TCRdb's copy, which holds only in-frame ones; the method was immunoSEQ multiplex PCR. That table gives V, J and clone size, and the DNA gave D and trimming. The top ten clones hold roughly 5.5% of a sample with about 120,000 clones, around 88% of them seen once. CDR1 SGDLS and CDR2 YYNGEE come from the germline V gene. The CDR3 covers 14 residues. V lost 0 bases, J lost 3 bases, and 9 bases lay in between. The gene calls are TRBV9 and TRBJ1-2, with D tentatively TRBD1 (6 bases). Sequencing was performed on peripheral blood. The TCR originated in an elderly man with active or convalescent COVID-19. The CDR3 sequence: CASSVGSGDYGYTF. DNA of the CDR3: TGTGCCAGCAGCGTAGGTTCAGGGGACTATGGCTACACCTTC.